This T cell receptor beta chain was documented in a study of blood T cells in healthy people across ages. The CDR3 covers 14 residues. Germline V gene lookup returns CDR1 SEHNR and CDR2 FQNEAQ (reference sequence). A second PCR, run for about 6 to 11 cycles, used a sample-barcoded 5' primer plus a J-beta primer mix. TCRdb recomputed calls from the 5' RACE reads with MiXCR, one row per CDR3 protein. Among just over 800,000 distinct CDR3 sequences listed, approximately 59% were seen once. Donors ranged from about 6 to 95 years old and were healthy Caucasians in Russia. The TCR sequence derives from a man aged 25-45 years in good health. The sample comprised blood. V gene TRBV7-9 combines with J gene TRBJ2-4, with 9 positions matching TRBD1. The DNA end lines up better with TRBJ2-7; the J call may be wrong. The CDR3 reads CASRPTGGQYEQYF. CDR3 DNA: TGTGCCAGCAGACCCACAGGGGGCCAGTACGAGCAGTACTTC.